The present T cell receptor (beta chain) was sequenced within a study of OX40 agonist ivuxolimab in advanced cancers. The wider study: The diagnoses of dose-escalation patients were hepatocellular carcinoma, melanoma, renal cell or head and neck cancer. Whole-study results and caveats: Compared with CD4+, CD8+ T cells on average had more expanded clones.

Note on this clone: No antigen is known for it.

The CDR3 contains 15 residues. Germline V lookup: CDR1 SGHRS, CDR2 YFSETQ. Trimming cost V 0 bases and J 6 bases, with 16 bases left between them. Libraries were prepared by immunoSEQ multiplex PCR; TCRdb keeps only in-frame clonotypes and omits some of them. The sample consists of about 99,000 clones, over 75% of them appearing once. Sequenced material: CD4+ or CD8+ T cells sorted from blood, taken in a trial of the OX40 agonist ivuxolimab. This chain links TRBV5-1 with TRBJ2-7; the D gene is possibly TRBD1 (6 bases). The receptor was derived from an adult with an advanced solid tumor such as melanoma, head and neck, liver or kidney cancer. CDR3 loop: CASSLVPDSSGEQYF. The CDR3 bases are TGCGCCAGCAGCTTGGTTCCGGACAGCTCCGGCGAGCAGTACTTC.